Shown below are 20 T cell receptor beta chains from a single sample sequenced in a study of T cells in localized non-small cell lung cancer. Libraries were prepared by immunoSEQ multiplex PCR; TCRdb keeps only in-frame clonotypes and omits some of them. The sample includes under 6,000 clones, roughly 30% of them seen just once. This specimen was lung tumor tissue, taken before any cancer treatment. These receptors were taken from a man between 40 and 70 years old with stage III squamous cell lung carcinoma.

The CDR3 DNA reads TGTGCCAGCAGCGCTAAGGACGGTTCGTTTTCAGAGACCCAGTACTTC. Translated: CASSAKDGSFSETQYF. This sequence joins TRBV9 and TRBJ2-5; D unclear. The V end lost 3 bases, the J end lost 4 bases, and 19 bases lay between the germline ends. The V gene's germline CDR1 is SGDLS and CDR2 YYNGEE. This CDR3 contains 16 residues.

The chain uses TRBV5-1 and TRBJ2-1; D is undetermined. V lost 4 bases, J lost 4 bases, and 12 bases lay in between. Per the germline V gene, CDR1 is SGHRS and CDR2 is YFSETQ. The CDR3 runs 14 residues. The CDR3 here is CASSQDPGYNEQFF. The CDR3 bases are TGCGCCAGCAGCCAAGATCCCGGATACAATGAGCAGTTCTTC.

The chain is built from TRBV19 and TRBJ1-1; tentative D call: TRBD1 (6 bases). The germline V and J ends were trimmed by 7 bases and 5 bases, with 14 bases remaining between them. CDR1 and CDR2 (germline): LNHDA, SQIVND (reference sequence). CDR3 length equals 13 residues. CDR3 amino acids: CASIGGAWTEAFF. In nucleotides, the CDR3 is TGTGCCAGTATTGGGGGGGCATGGACTGAAGCTTTCTTT. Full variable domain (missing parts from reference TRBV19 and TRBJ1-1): DGGITQSPKYLFRKEGQNVTLSCEQNLNHDAMYWYRQDPGQGLRLIYYSQIVNDFQKGDIAEGYSVSREKKESFPLTVTSAQKNPTAFYLCASIGGAWTEAFFGQGTRLTVV.

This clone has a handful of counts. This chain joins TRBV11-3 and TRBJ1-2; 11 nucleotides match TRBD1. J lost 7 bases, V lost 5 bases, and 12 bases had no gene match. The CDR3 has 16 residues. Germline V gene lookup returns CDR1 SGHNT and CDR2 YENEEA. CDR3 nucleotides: TGTGCCAGCAGCACACCCTTGGACAGGGGGCCCCGTGGCTACACCTTC. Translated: CASSTPLDRGPRGYTF. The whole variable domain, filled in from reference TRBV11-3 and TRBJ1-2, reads EAGVVQSPRYKIIEKKQPVAFWCNPISGHNTLYWYLQNLGQGPELLIRYENEEAVDDSQLPKDRFSAERLKGVDSTLKIQPAELGDSAVYLCASSTPLDRGPRGYTFGSGTRLTVV.

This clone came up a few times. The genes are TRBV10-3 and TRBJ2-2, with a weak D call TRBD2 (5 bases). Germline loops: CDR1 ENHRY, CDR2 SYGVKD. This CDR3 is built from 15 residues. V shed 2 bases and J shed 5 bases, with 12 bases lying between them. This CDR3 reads CAISERGSPTGELFF. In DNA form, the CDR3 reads TGTGCCATCAGTGAGCGGGGTTCTCCGACCGGGGAGCTGTTTTTT.

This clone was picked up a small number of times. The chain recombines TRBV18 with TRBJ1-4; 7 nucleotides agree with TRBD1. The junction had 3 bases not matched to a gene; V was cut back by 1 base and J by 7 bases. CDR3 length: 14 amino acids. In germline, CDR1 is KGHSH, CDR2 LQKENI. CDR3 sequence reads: CASSPLSGGEKLFF. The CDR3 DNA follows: TGTGCCAGCTCACCACTTTCAGGGGGTGAAAAACTGTTTTTT.

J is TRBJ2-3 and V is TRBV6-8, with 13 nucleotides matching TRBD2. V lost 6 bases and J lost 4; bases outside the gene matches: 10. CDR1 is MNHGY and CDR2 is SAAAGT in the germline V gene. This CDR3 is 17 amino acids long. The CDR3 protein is CASRPMGLAGSADTQYF. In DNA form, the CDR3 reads TGTGCCAGCAGACCCATGGGACTAGCGGGGAGTGCAGATACGCAGTATTTT.

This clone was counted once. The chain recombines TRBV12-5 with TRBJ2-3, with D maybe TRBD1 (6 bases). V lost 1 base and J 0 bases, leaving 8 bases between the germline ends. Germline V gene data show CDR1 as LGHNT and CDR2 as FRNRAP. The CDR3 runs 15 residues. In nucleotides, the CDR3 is TGTGCTAGTGGTTTGGCCGGACAGAGCACAGATACGCAGTATTTT. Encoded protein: CASGLAGQSTDTQYF.

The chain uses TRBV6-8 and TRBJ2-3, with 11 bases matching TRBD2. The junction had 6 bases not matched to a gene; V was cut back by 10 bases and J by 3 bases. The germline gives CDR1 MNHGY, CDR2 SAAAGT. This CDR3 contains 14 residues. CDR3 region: CAISPSGGTDTQYF. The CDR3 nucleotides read TGTGCCATCAGCCCTAGCGGGGGGACAGATACGCAGTATTTT.

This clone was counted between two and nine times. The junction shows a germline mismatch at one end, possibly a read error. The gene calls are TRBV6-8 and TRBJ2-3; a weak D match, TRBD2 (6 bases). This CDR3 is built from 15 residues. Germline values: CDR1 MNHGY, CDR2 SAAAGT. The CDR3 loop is CASSDSMTGADTQYF. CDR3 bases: TGTGCCAGCAGTGACTCGATGACGGGGGCAGATACGCAGTATTTT.

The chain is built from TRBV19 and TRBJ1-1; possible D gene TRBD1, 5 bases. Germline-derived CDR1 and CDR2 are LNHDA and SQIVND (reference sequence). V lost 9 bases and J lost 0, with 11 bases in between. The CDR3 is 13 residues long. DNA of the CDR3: TGTGCCAGCCGGATAGGGGTGAACACTGAAGCTTTCTTT. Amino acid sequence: CASRIGVNTEAFF.

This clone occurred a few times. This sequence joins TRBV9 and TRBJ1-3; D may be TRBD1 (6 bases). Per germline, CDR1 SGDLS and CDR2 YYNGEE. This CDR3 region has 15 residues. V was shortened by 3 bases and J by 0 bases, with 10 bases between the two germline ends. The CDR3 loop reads CASSEGVLSGNTIYF. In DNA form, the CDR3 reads TGTGCCAGCAGCGAGGGGGTACTCTCTGGAAACACCATATATTTT.

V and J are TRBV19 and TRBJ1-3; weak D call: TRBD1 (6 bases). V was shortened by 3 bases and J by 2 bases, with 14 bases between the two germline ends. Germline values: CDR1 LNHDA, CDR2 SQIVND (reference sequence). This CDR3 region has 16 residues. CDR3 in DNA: TGTGCCAGTAGTATGGGATCAGGGGCGCCTGGAAACACCATATATTTT. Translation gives CASSMGSGAPGNTIYF. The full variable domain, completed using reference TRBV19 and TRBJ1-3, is DGGITQSPKYLFRKEGQNVTLSCEQNLNHDAMYWYRQDPGQGLRLIYYSQIVNDFQKGDIAEGYSVSREKKESFPLTVTSAQKNPTAFYLCASSMGSGAPGNTIYFGEGSWLTVV.

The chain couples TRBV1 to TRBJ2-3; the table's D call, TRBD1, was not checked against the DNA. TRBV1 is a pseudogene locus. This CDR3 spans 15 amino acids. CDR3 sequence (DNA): TGCACCAGCAGCCAAGATACTGGGGCGTGGGATACGCAGTATTTT. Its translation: CTSSQDTGAWDTQYF.

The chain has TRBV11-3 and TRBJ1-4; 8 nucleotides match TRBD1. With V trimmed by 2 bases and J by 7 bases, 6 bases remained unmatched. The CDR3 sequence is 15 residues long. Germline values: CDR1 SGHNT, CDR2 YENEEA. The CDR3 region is CASSLSGQGFEKLFF. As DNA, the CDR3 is TGTGCCAGCAGCTTATCCGGACAGGGTTTTGAAAAACTGTTTTTT. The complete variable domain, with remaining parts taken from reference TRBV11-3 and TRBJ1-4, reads EAGVVQSPRYKIIEKKQPVAFWCNPISGHNTLYWYLQNLGQGPELLIRYENEEAVDDSQLPKDRFSAERLKGVDSTLKIQPAELGDSAVYLCASSLSGQGFEKLFFGSGTQLSVL.

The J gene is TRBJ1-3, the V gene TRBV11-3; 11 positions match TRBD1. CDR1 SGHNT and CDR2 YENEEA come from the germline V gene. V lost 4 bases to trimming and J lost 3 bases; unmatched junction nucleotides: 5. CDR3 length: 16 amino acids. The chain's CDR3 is CASSSRTGGIGNTIYF. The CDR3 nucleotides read TGTGCCAGCAGCTCCCGGACAGGGGGCATTGGAAACACCATATATTTT.

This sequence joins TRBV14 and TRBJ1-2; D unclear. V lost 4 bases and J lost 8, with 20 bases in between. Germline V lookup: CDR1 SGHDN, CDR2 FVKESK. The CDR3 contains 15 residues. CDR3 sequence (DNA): TGTGCCAGCAGCCCATTCGCGGGCATAGGGAGCGGCTACACCTTC. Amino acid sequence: CASSPFAGIGSGYTF.

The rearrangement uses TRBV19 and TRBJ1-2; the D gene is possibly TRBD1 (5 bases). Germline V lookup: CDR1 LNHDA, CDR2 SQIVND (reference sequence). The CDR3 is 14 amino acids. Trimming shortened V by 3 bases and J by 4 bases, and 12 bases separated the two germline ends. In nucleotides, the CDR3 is TGTGCCAGTAGTATTTCCGGGACCGGCTATGGCTACACCTTC. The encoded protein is CASSISGTGYGYTF.

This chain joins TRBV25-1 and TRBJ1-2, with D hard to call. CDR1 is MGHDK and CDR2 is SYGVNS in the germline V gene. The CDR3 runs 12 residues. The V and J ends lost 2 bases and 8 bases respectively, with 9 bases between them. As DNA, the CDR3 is TGTGCCAGCAGTGAAAACCGTCGAGGCTACACCTTC. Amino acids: CASSENRRGYTF.

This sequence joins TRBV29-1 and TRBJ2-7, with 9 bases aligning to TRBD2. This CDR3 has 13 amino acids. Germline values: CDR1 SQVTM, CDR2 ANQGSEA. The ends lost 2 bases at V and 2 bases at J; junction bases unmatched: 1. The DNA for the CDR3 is TGCAGCGTTGAACTAGCGGGGACCTACGAGCAGTACTTC. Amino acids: CSVELAGTYEQYF.